This T cell receptor beta chain is from a study of CD8 T cells in Susac syndrome. The CDR3 length is 16 residues. Germline V CDR1 and CDR2: MNHEY, SVGEGT. The V and J ends lost 0 bases and 4 bases respectively, with 13 bases between them. cDNA came from roughly 0.5 to 1 ug RNA primed by random hexamers. A single record per CDR3 protein comes from TCRdb applying MiXCR to the immunoSEQ multiplex PCR reads. The table records 150,000 to 200,000 distinct CDR3 sequences, roughly 92% of them present only once. The clonotype comes from a human donor in good health. The sequenced sample was CD4+ T cells from PBMCs. This chain joins TRBV6-2 or TRBV6-3 and TRBJ1-5, with D possibly TRBD1 on 6 matching bases. DNA of the CDR3: TGTGCCAGCAGTTACTCGGTTGGGACAACGAATCAGCCCCAGCATTTT. Its protein product is CASSYSVGTTNQPQHF.